The 4 T cell receptor beta chains given below trace back to one sample, sequenced in a study of T cells in localized non-small cell lung cancer. Data came from immunoSEQ multiplex PCR; TCRdb stores just in-frame clones and leaves some out. Of around 79,000 clones listed, less than 85% are singletons. The starting material was PBMCs, obtained before any cancer treatment. These receptor sequences come from a man aged 40 to 75 with stage II squamous cell lung carcinoma.

This chain joins TRBV5-1 and TRBJ1-3; no clear D gene. V shed 4 bases and J shed 2 bases, with 13 bases lying between them. The CDR3 covers 15 residues. CDR1 is SGHRS, CDR2 YFSETQ, per germline. The CDR3 DNA reads TGCGCCAGCAGCCCCTCCGGAACACCTGGAAACACCATATATTTT. As protein: CASSPSGTPGNTIYF.

This chain joins TRBV4-2 and TRBJ2-7; 7 bases align to TRBD1. The CDR3 totals 15 residues. Germline trimming cut 0 bases from V and 5 bases from J; bases unmatched to any gene: 7. From germline, CDR1 is LGHNA and CDR2 YNFKEQ. This chain's CDR3 is CASSQETGECDEQYF. The CDR3 region has the DNA TGTGCCAGCAGCCAAGAAACAGGGGAATGTGACGAGCAGTACTTC.

In this sample, this clone turned up a few times. The DNA of the CDR3 is TGTGCCAGCAGTCCGGTCCTCAGTGAGAATCAGCCCCAGCATTTT. Its translation is CASSPVLSENQPQHF. The genes are TRBV27 and TRBJ1-5; D unclear. There are 15 residues in the CDR3. V was clipped by 5 bases and J by 4 bases, with 15 bases between them. CDR1 and CDR2 from the germline V gene are MNHEY and SMNVEV (reference sequence).

This chain connects TRBV5-1 to TRBJ2-2; D gene unclear. V was clipped by 0 bases and J by 10 bases, with 7 bases between them. Per the germline V gene, CDR1 is SGHRS and CDR2 is YFSETQ. The CDR3 spans 12 residues. The CDR3 nucleotides are TGCGCCAGCAGCTTGGCACAGTTGGAGCTGTTTTTT. Translating gives CASSLAQLELFF.